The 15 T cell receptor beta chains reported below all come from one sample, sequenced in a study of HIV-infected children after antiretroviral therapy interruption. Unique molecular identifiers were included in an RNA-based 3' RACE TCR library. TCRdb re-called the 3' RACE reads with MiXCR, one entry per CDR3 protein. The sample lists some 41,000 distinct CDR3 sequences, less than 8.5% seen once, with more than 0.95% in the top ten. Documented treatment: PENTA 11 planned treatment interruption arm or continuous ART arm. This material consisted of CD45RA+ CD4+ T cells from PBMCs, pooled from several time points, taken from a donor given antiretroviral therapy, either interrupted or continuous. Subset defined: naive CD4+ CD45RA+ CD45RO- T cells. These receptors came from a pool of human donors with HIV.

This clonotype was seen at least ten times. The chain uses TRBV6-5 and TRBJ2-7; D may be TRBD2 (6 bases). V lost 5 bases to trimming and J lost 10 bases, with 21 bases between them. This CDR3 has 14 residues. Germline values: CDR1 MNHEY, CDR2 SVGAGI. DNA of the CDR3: TGTGCCAGCAGTGATGCAAACTGGGGGGTTGAACAGTACTTC. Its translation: CASSDANWGVEQYF.

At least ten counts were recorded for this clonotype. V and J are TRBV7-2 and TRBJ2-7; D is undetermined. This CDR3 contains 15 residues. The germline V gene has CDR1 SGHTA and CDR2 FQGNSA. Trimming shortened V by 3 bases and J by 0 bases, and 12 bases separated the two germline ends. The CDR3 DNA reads TGTGCCAGCAGCTTCCGGGTCTATACCTCCTACGAGCAGTACTTC. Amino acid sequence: CASSFRVYTSYEQYF.

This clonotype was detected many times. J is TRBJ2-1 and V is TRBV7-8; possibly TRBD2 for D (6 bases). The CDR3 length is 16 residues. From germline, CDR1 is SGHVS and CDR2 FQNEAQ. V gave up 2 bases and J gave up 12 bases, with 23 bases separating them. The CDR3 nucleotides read TGTGCCAGCAGCTTATTCCCCAGACTGACTAGTTCTTGGCAGTTCTTC. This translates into CASSLFPRLTSSWQFF.

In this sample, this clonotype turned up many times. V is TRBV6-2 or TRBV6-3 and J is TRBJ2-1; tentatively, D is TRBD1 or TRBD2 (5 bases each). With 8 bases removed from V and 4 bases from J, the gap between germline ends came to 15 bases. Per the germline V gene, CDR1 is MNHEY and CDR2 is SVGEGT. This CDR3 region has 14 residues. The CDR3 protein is CASRDRRQYNEQFF. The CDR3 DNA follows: TGTGCCAGCCGGGACCGTCGACAATACAATGAGCAGTTCTTC.

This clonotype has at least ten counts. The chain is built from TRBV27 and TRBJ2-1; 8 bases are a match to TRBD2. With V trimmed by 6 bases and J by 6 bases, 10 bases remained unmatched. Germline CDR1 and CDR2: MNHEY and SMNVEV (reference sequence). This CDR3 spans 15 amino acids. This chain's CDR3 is CASSLRAGEGNEQFF. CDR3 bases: TGTGCCAGCAGCCTTCGAGCGGGAGAGGGCAATGAGCAGTTCTTC.

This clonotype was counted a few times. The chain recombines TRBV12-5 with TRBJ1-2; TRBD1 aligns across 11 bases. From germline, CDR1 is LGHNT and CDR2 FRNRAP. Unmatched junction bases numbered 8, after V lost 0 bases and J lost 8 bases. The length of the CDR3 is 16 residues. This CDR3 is CASGLVLYGTGGGYTF. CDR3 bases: TGTGCTAGTGGTTTGGTCCTCTACGGGACAGGGGGAGGCTACACCTTC.

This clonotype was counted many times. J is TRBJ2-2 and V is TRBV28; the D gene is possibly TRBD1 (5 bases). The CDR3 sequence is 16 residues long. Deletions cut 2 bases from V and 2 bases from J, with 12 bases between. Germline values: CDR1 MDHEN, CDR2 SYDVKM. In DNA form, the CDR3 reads TGTGCCAGCAGTTTACCCCAGGGTGCCAACACCGGGGAGCTGTTTTTT. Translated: CASSLPQGANTGELFF.

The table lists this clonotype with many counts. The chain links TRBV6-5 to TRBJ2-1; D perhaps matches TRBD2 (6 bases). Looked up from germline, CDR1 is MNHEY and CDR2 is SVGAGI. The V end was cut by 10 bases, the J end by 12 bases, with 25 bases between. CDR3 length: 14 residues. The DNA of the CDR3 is TGTGCCACCGCCCAGGTATCGGGGGACTCGGGGCAGTTCTTC. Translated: CATAQVSGDSGQFF.

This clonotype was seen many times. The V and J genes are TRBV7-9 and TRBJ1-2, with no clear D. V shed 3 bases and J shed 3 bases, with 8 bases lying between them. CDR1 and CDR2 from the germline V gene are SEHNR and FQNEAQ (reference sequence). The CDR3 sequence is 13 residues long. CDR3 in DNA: TGTGCCAGCAGCTTGGGAGGCGACTATGGCTACACCTTC. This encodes CASSLGGDYGYTF. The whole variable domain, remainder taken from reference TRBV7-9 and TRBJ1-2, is DTGVSQNPRHKITKRGQNVTFRCDPISEHNRLYWYRQTLGQGPEFLTYFQNEAQLEKSRLLSDRFSAERPKGSFSTLEIQRTEQGDSAMYLCASSLGGDYGYTFGSGTRLTVV.

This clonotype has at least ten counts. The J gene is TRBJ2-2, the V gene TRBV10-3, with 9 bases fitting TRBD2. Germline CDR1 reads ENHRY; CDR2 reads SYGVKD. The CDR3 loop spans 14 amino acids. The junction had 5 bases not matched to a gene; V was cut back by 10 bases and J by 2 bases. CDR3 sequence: CATQGLANTGELFF. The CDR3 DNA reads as TGTGCCACCCAGGGACTAGCAAACACCGGGGAGCTGTTTTTT.

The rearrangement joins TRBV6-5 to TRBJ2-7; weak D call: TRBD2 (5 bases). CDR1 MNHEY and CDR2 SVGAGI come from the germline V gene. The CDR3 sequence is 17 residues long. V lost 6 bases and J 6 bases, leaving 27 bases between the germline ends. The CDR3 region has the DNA TGTGCCAGCAGCCCACTTCGGCCGGGGAGCGAGGCGCGCGAGCAGTACTTC. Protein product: CASSPLRPGSEAREQYF.

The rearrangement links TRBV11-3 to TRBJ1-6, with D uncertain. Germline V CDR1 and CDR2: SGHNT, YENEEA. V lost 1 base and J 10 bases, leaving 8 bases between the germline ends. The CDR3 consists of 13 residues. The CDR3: CASSLVTGSPLHF. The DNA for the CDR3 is TGTGCCAGCAGCTTAGTTACCGGATCACCCCTCCACTTT. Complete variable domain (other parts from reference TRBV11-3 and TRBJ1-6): EAGVVQSPRYKIIEKKQPVAFWCNPISGHNTLYWYLQNLGQGPELLIRYENEEAVDDSQLPKDRFSAERLKGVDSTLKIQPAELGDSAVYLCASSLVTGSPLHFGNGTRLTVT.

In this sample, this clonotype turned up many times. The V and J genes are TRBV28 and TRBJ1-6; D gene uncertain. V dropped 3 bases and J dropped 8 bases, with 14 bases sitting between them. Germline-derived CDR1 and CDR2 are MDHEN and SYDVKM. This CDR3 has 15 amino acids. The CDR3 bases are TGTGCCAGCAGTTTCAGGATATGGGGTTATTCACCCCTCCACTTT. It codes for CASSFRIWGYSPLHF.

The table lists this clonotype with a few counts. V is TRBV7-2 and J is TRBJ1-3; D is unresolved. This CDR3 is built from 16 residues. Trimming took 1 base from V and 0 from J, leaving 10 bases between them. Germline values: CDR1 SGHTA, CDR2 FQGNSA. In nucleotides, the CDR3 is TGTGCCAGCAGCTTAGTGGAAATCTCCTCTGGAAACACCATATATTTT. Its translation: CASSLVEISSGNTIYF.

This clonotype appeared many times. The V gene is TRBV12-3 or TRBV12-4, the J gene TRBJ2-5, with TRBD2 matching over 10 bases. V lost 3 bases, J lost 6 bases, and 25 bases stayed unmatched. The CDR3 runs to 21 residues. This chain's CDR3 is CASSLVTGLASSGSISKTQYF. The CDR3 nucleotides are TGTGCCAGCAGTTTGGTAACGGGACTAGCGAGTTCCGGCTCAATTTCAAAGACCCAGTACTTC.